Included here is one T cell receptor (beta chain) sequence, with context. Its antigen is not known. Measured with immunoSEQ multiplex PCR; TCRdb has only the in-frame clones, and not every one. The table shows 100,000 to 150,000 clones, with about 89% occurring only once. The data stem from a study of T cell responses to AZD1222 COVID-19 vaccine. Turning to the study itself: Pooling was applied to second doses at about 4 or about 12 weeks.

The CDR3 contains 15 residues. V lost 0 bases to trimming and J lost 6 bases, with 16 bases between them. Germline values: CDR1 SGHRS, CDR2 YFSETQ. Study-level results: Donor demographics were predominantly white British with a female majority; clonal diversity may be underestimated. Compared with day 0, the breadth and depth of the Spike-specific TCR repertoire rose significantly after two doses of AZD1222. There were repertoire samples only from the period after the peak T cell response.

The origin of this receptor is an adult in good health. The J gene is TRBJ2-7, the V gene TRBV5-1; D is uncertain. The source was peripheral blood, collected on day 0 of AZD1222 vaccination. CDR3: CASSLEGRESGEQYF. Written as DNA, the CDR3 is TGCGCCAGCAGCTTGGAGGGTCGCGAATCGGGCGAGCAGTACTTC.